Listed here are 27 T cell receptor beta chains from one sample, sequenced in a study of molecular identifiers for immune sequencing clone quantification. MiXCR was run by TCRdb on the PCR reads, yielding one entry per CDR3 protein. The table records hundreds of thousands of distinct CDR3 sequences, about 25% of them present only once. Sequences were obtained from naive CD8+ T cells from blood, with Jurkat cell RNA spiked in. Subset denoted: FACS-sorted CD8+CD4-CCR7+CD45RA+ naive T cells. Source of these receptors: a human donor in good health. Some libraries in this study had Jurkat cell RNA spiked in.

This clonotype was seen once. A read error may explain this, as a much larger clone is one base away. This sequence joins TRBV7-2 and TRBJ2-7; D is possibly TRBD1 (5 bases). CDR3 size: 15 residues. Germline lookup yields CDR1 SGHTA and CDR2 FQGNSA. Between the trimmed V and J ends, which lost 5 bases and 0 bases, there was a span of 14 bases. CDR3 in amino acids: CASSPDRNSSYEQYF. CDR3 in DNA: TGTGCCAGCAGCCCCGACAGAAACAGCTCCTACGAGCAGTACTTC.

This chain connects TRBV21-1 to TRBJ2-1. TRBV21-1 is listed as a pseudogene. The length of the CDR3 is 14 residues. CDR3 coding DNA: TGTGCCAGCAGCCCCATCCTTTTTTACAATGAGCAGTTCTTC. Encoded protein: CASSPILFYNEQFF.

This chain uses TRBV10-3 with TRBJ2-5, with D possibly being TRBD1 (5 bases). CDR3 length: 14 residues. Germline CDR1 is ENHRY and CDR2 is SYGVKD. Trimming removed 3 bases from V and 4 bases from J, with 12 bases in between. The CDR3 DNA reads as TGTGCCATCAGTGATCAGGGTTTGTCAGAGACCCAGTACTTC. This encodes CAISDQGLSETQYF.

This clonotype was detected ten times or more. The V and J genes are TRBV7-3 and TRBJ2-5; D ambiguous. The CDR3 contains 13 residues. Per the germline V gene, CDR1 is SGHTA and CDR2 is FQGTGA. V was clipped by 2 bases and J by 3 bases, with 7 bases between them. The CDR3 bases are TGTGCCAGCAGCTTAGTCAGCAAAGAGACCCAGTACTTC. Its translation is CASSLVSKETQYF.

The chain links TRBV28 to TRBJ2-7; the match to TRBD1 covers 8 bases. Germline assignment: CDR1 MDHEN and CDR2 SYDVKM. The junction had 5 bases not matched to a gene; V was cut back by 5 bases and J by 2 bases. There are 14 residues in the CDR3. CDR3 sequence: CASSRQGSPYEQYF. The CDR3 nucleotides are TGTGCCAGCAGTCGACAGGGGTCCCCCTACGAGCAGTACTTC.

The chain has TRBV12-3 or TRBV12-4 and TRBJ2-1; no reliable D call. V shed 3 bases and J shed 10 bases, with 10 bases lying between them. CDR3 length equals 12 residues. The CDR3 sequence is CASSFRAQEQFF. For the CDR3, the DNA is TGTGCCAGCAGTTTCCGGGCACAAGAGCAGTTCTTC.

This clonotype came up a few times. V is TRBV7-9 and J is TRBJ2-2; TRBD2 might be the D (6 bases). There are 13 residues in the CDR3. Trimming cost V 5 bases and J 5 bases, with 9 bases left between them. Germline lookup yields CDR1 SEHNR and CDR2 FQNEAQ (reference sequence). The CDR3 loop is CASSPGVTGELFF. The CDR3 region has the DNA TGTGCCAGCAGCCCGGGGGTTACCGGGGAGCTGTTTTTT.

Regarding this clonotype: Germline is not matched at one junction end, which may reflect a read error. The rearrangement joins TRBV28 to TRBJ1-4; D possibly corresponds to TRBD1 (5 bases). Germline CDR1 reads MDHEN; CDR2 reads SYDVKM. The CDR3 extends over 14 amino acids. The CDR3 nucleotides read TGTGCCAGCAGTGCGGGACTGAAGAATGAAGAACTGTCTTTT. Its protein is CASSAGLKNEELSF.

This clonotype was counted only a few times. This chain links TRBV20-1 with TRBJ2-3, with 12 bases identical to TRBD2. The V segment lost 0 bases and the J segment 3 bases; nucleotides outside the gene matches: 10. The CDR3 is made up of 18 amino acids. Germline V gives CDR1 DFQATT, CDR2 SNEGSKA (reference sequence). DNA for the CDR3: TGCAGTGCTAGAGATAGGTCTAGCGGGGGGGCCGGTACAGATACGCAGTATTTT. As protein: CSARDRSSGGAGTDTQYF.

CDR3 nucleotide sequence: TGTGCCAGCAGTTTCCGGGGTCTTCTGGACGAGCAGTACTTC. Translation gives CASSFRGLLDEQYF. The genes are TRBV27 and TRBJ2-7; D possibly corresponds to TRBD2 (5 bases). The V end lost 3 bases, the J end lost 5 bases, and 14 bases lay between the germline ends. The CDR3 sequence is 14 residues long. Per the germline V gene, CDR1 is MNHEY and CDR2 is SMNVEV (reference sequence).

V and J are TRBV27 and TRBJ2-7; 8 bases line up with TRBD2. CDR3 length: 15 residues. The germline V gene encodes CDR1 MNHEY and CDR2 SMNVEV (reference sequence). V lost 5 bases, J lost 2 bases, and 8 bases stayed unmatched. The CDR3 DNA reads as TGTGCCAGCAGTCTCATAGCGGGGCTAACCTACGAGCAGTACTTC. This translates into CASSLIAGLTYEQYF.

In its sample, this clonotype was seen a few times. The chain couples TRBV7-9 to TRBJ2-1; 10 positions agree with TRBD2. Per the germline V gene, CDR1 is SEHNR and CDR2 is FQNEAQ (reference sequence). The trim removed 1 base at V and 7 bases at J, leaving 7 bases unmatched. CDR3 length equals 16 residues. The CDR3 DNA sequence: TGTGCCAGCAGCTTAGGAGCGGGGGGGCCTCTAAATGAGCAGTTCTTC. This sequence encodes CASSLGAGGPLNEQFF.

J is TRBJ1-1 and V is TRBV20-1, with TRBD1 matching 7 bases. This CDR3 comprises 14 residues. The germline V gene encodes CDR1 DFQATT and CDR2 SNEGSKA (reference sequence). Trimming at V came to 2 bases and at J to 4 bases, leaving 7 bases not matched to a gene. The chain's CDR3 is CSARRTGEITEAFF. CDR3 sequence (DNA): TGCAGTGCTAGAAGAACAGGGGAGATCACTGAAGCTTTCTTT.

This clonotype was seen a handful of times. The chain combines TRBV11-2 with TRBJ2-7; a weak D match, TRBD2 (6 bases). CDR3 size: 13 residues. V was cut by 3 bases and J by 3 bases, with 9 bases left in between. Germline-derived CDR1 and CDR2 are SGHAT and FQNNGV. CDR3 in DNA: TGTGCCAGCAGCTTTGGGGAGGTCTACGAGCAGTACTTC. Its protein product is CASSFGEVYEQYF. Supplemented by reference TRBV11-2 and TRBJ2-7, the full variable domain reads EAGVAQSPRYKIIEKRQSVAFWCNPISGHATLYWYQQILGQGPKLLIQFQNNGVVDDSQLPKDRFSAERLKGVDSTLKIQPAKLEDSAVYLCASSFGEVYEQYFGPGTRLTVT.

On this clonotype: An end of the junction differs from the germline gene, which may be a read error. The chain uses TRBV3-1 and TRBJ2-5, with 8 nucleotides matching TRBD2. The V gene's germline CDR1 is LGHDT and CDR2 YNNKEL (reference sequence). The CDR3 is made up of 17 amino acids. DNA of the CDR3: TGTGCCAGCACCCAAGCGACAGCGGGGGCCCTCCAAGAGACCCAGTACTTC. The encoded protein is CASTQATAGALQETQYF.

This clonotype has more than one count but fewer than ten. V is TRBV4-1 and J is TRBJ2-7; D assignment may be TRBD1 or TRBD2 (5 bases each). The CDR3 is 15 amino acids. Trimming stripped 4 bases from V and 2 bases from J, with 15 bases between. Looked up from germline, CDR1 is MGHRA and CDR2 is YSYEKL. CDR3 sequence reads: CASSPSEGNPYEQYF. The CDR3 DNA reads TGCGCCAGCAGCCCCAGCGAGGGGAACCCCTACGAGCAGTACTTC.

As regards this clonotype: Since a much larger clone is just one base distant, this may be a read error. No conserved phenylalanine or tryptophan ends this CDR3, so it is likely a read error. The chain combines TRBV7-9 with TRBJ2-3, with D perhaps TRBD2 (5 bases). This CDR3 is 15 amino acids long. Trimming pared 2 bases from V and 2 bases from J, leaving 11 bases between. CDR1 is SEHNR, CDR2 FQNEAQ, per germline (reference sequence). The CDR3 coding sequence is TGTGCCAGCAGCTTATTTGAGCGGAACACAGATACGCAGTATCTT. The encoded protein is CASSLFERNTDTQYL.

Ten or more counts support this clonotype. The chain links TRBV6-2 or TRBV6-3 to TRBJ1-5; 9 bases line up with TRBD1. Germline V gives CDR1 MNHEY, CDR2 SVGEGT. The length of the CDR3 is 15 residues. The ends lost 2 bases at V and 1 base at J; junction bases unmatched: 0. The CDR3 DNA is TGTGCCAGCAGTTACGGGACAGGGAGCAATCAGCCCCAGCATTTT. Its protein product is CASSYGTGSNQPQHF.

The CDR3 protein is CASSLRSASEQFF. As DNA, the CDR3 is TGTGCCAGCAGTTTACGATCAGCAAGTGAGCAGTTCTTC. This chain joins TRBV12-3 or TRBV12-4 and TRBJ2-1; no definite D call. The CDR3 is 13 amino acids. V gave up 2 bases and J gave up 9 bases, with 11 bases separating them.

Details on this clonotype: Given a much more abundant clone one base away, this may be a read error. V usage is TRBV9 and J usage is TRBJ2-2; 10 bases map to TRBD2. The CDR3 is 16 residues long. Per the germline V gene, CDR1 is SGDLS and CDR2 is YYNGEE. The CDR3 coding sequence is TGTGCCAGCAGCGCGTCTAGCGGGAGCGGGCCCGGGGAGCTGGTTTTT. It codes for CASSASSGSGPGELVF.

Notes on this clonotype: Given a much more abundant clone one base away, this may be a read error. The V and J genes are TRBV4-3 and TRBJ2-3; a weak D match, TRBD2 (6 bases). The germline CDR1 and CDR2 sequences are LGHNA and YSLEER. This CDR3 has 16 residues. CDR3 nucleotide sequence: TGCGCCAGCAGCCAAGATCAACGGGGACTCACAGCTACGCAGTATTTT. It yields the protein CASSQDQRGLTATQYF.

The J gene is TRBJ2-7, the V gene TRBV24-1; 8 bases are shared with TRBD2. The germline gives CDR1 KGHDR, CDR2 SFDVKD. The CDR3 spans 16 residues. V dropped 2 bases and J dropped 4; count of bases not matched to a gene: 9. The DNA for the CDR3 is TGTGCCACCAGTGATTCCAGCGGGAGAGGTCCTTACGAGCAGTACTTC. This sequence encodes CATSDSSGRGPYEQYF.

The table lists this clonotype with a few counts. The chain couples TRBV28 to TRBJ1-4, with D possibly TRBD1 on 6 matching bases. The CDR3 has 14 residues. Germline CDR1 and CDR2: MDHEN and SYDVKM. V lost 3 bases and J lost 7, with 12 bases in between. This CDR3 reads CASSFGGLVEKLFF. The CDR3 DNA reads TGTGCCAGCAGTTTTGGGGGCCTAGTTGAAAAACTGTTTTTT.

There are many counts of this clonotype. The rearrangement joins TRBV6-5 to TRBJ2-1; perhaps TRBD2 as D (6 bases). The CDR3 runs to 17 residues. Germline V lookup: CDR1 MNHEY, CDR2 SVGAGI. V lost 0 bases and J lost 9, with 21 bases in between. In DNA, the CDR3 is TGTGCCAGCAGTTACTCGATGGGAGGACCCCGATATCGTGAGCAGTTCTTC. Translated: CASSYSMGGPRYREQFF.

V usage is TRBV4-1 and J usage is TRBJ2-1, with a possible D match to TRBD2 (6 bases). Trimming cost V 4 bases and J 9 bases, with 22 bases left between them. The CDR3 is 16 residues long. Germline-derived CDR1 and CDR2 are MGHRA and YSYEKL. CDR3 protein: CASSRLGHGLEGEQFF. DNA for the CDR3: TGCGCCAGCAGCCGACTTGGCCATGGGTTGGAGGGTGAGCAGTTCTTC.

This clonotype occurred a few times. The chain is built from TRBV2 and TRBJ2-1; D uncertain. This CDR3 has 13 amino acids. The V end was cut by 8 bases, the J end by 4 bases, with 12 bases between. CDR1 is SNHLY, CDR2 FYNNEI, per germline. CDR3 nucleotides: TGTGCCAGCGAGCCTCTGGGGTACAATGAGCAGTTCTTC. Residues: CASEPLGYNEQFF.

J is TRBJ2-7 and V is TRBV11-2, with 10 bases that match TRBD2. CDR3 length equals 16 residues. V lost 5 bases, J lost 9 bases, and 16 bases stayed unmatched. Germline values: CDR1 SGHAT, CDR2 FQNNGV. The CDR3 loop reads CASSPKTSGRLFGQYF. The CDR3 nucleotides read TGTGCCAGCAGCCCGAAGACTAGCGGGCGCTTATTTGGGCAGTACTTC. Based on the CDR3 plus reference TRBV11-2 and TRBJ2-7, the full variable domain is EAGVAQSPRYKIIEKRQSVAFWCNPISGHATLYWYQQILGQGPKLLIQFQNNGVVDDSQLPKDRFSAERLKGVDSTLKIQPAKLEDSAVYLCASSPKTSGRLFGQYFGPGTRLTVT.